A selection of T cell receptor beta chains follows, all from one sample in a study of human T cells and chemical hapten exposure. Using its own MiXCR run on the RACE reads, TCRdb lists one record per CDR3 protein. The sample carries 180,000 or so distinct CDR3 sequences, about a fifth recorded once. The starting material was whole blood, obtained in connection with sensitization to the hapten diphenylcyclopropenone (DPC). All receptors derive from a woman between 50 and 59 years old with alopecia areata. Some clones in this sample may be carry-over from other donors' samples. The CDR3 runs from the conserved cysteine through the conserved F or W. D genes are given only for firm matches. Clone size is shown for a subset of rows, as once, few, many or a class of expanded clone.

V	D	size	J	DNA	CDR3
TRBV2	TRBD2	-	TRBJ2-7	TGTGCCAGCAGATCTGGACTAGCGGGCGGATACGAGCAGTACTTC	CASRSGLAGGYEQYF
TRBV10-3	-	-	TRBJ1-1	TGTGCCATCAGTGGACAGCTGCAACAATCCACTGAAGCTTTCTTT	CAISGQLQQSTEAFF
TRBV28	-	few	TRBJ1-6	TGTGCCAGCAGTTTAGCTGACAATCTAGCTTTTTTT	CASSLADNLAFF
TRBV29-1	-	few	TRBJ2-1	TGCAGCGTTGGGCCCGACAATGAGCAGTTCTTC	CSVGPDNEQFF
TRBV5-1	-	-	TRBJ1-1	TGCGCCAGCAGCCGGGGAGACACTGAAGCTTTCTTT	CASSRGDTEAFF
TRBV29-1	-	-	TRBJ2-1	TGCAGCGTTGAAGACGAAGACAGGAGCTCCTACAATGAGCAGTTCTTC	CSVEDEDRSSYNEQFF
TRBV5-1	TRBD2	many	TRBJ2-3	TGCGCCAGCAGCTTGGCGGGACTAGCCAGAGATACGCAGTATTTT	CASSLAGLARDTQYF
TRBV20-1	TRBD2	-	TRBJ2-5	TGCAGTGCTAGACCGGGACTAGCGGTCCAAGAGACCCAGTACTTC	CSARPGLAVQETQYF
TRBV9	-	-	TRBJ2-6	TGTGCCAGCAGCCCGAGGGGGGGATCGGGTCTAGACTCTGGGGCCAACGTCCTGACTTTC	CASSPRGGSGLDSGANVLTF
TRBV12-3/TRBV12-4	TRBD2	-	TRBJ2-7	TGTGCCAGCAGTTTAGCGGGGAGGGACGAGCAGTACTTC	CASSLAGRDEQYF
TRBV6-2/TRBV6-3	TRBD1	-	TRBJ1-2	TGTGCCAGCAGTTTCACCGGGACAGGGAAAACCTTC	CASSFTGTGKTF
TRBV5-1	-	-	TRBJ1-1	TGCGCCAGCAGCTTGGACGAGGGACGAAGCACTGAAGCTTTCTTT	CASSLDEGRSTEAFF
TRBV5-5	TRBD1	-	TRBJ2-7	TGTGCCAGCAGCTTGGTGGGACAGACCTACGAGCAGTACTTC	CASSLVGQTYEQYF
TRBV5-1	-	-	TRBJ1-2	TGCGCCAGCAGCTTTGCCGGACGTCCCAACTATGGCTACACCTTC	CASSFAGRPNYGYTF
TRBV5-1	-	few	TRBJ1-1	TGCGCCAGCACCCCTAATTGGGGACTGAACACTGAAGCTTTCTTT	CASTPNWGLNTEAFF
TRBV29-1	TRBD1	-	TRBJ2-5	TGCAGCTCAGGGGGCTGGGAGACCCAGTACTTC	CSSGGWETQYF
TRBV5-1	-	-	TRBJ2-1	TGCGCCAGCAGCTTGGTAGTAGCGGAGGAGCAGTTCTTC	CASSLVVAEEQFF
TRBV7-3	TRBD2	few	TRBJ2-2	TGTGCCAGCAGCTCCCAGGGACTAGCGGGCCCCGGGGAGCTGTTTTTT	CASSSQGLAGPGELFF
TRBV20-1	-	-	TRBJ1-1	TGCAGTGCTAGCAACGGGTCTCCCACTGAAGCTTTCTTT	CSASNGSPTEAFF
TRBV15	-	few	TRBJ2-5	TGTGCCACCAGCAGAGGTCCAGGGTGGGTTGAGACCCAGTACTTC	CATSRGPGWVETQYF
TRBV5-1	-	few	TRBJ1-2	TGCGCCAGCAGCTTGTCCGGGGGCGGATTCAAGAACTATGGCTACACCTTC	CASSLSGGGFKNYGYTF
TRBV6-2/TRBV6-3	-	-	TRBJ2-3	TGTGCCAGCAGTTGGGGGAGCGGCACAGATACGCAGTATTTT	CASSWGSGTDTQYF
TRBV4-2	TRBD1	-	TRBJ2-7	TGTGCCAGCAGCCAAGGGACGGGACAGGCCTACGAGCAGTACTTC	CASSQGTGQAYEQYF
TRBV11-2	-	few	TRBJ2-7	TGTGCCAGCAGCTTAGGGGGCTCTACCTACGAGCAGTACTTC	CASSLGGSTYEQYF
TRBV7-8	-	many	TRBJ2-7	TGTGCCAGCAGCCGCGGGCCAACTTCCTACGAGCAGTACTTC	CASSRGPTSYEQYF
TRBV7-9	-	many	TRBJ1-2	TGTGCCAGCACCCCCCCCACAGGGACCTATGGCTACACCTTC	CASTPPTGTYGYTF
TRBV7-7	-	-	TRBJ2-2	TGTGCTAGCTCCAGGGAAGAATCCACCGGGGAGCTGTTTTTT	CASSREESTGELFF
TRBV3-1	TRBD2	-	TRBJ2-5	TGTGCCAGCAGCCAAGGTCTAACTAGCGGTAAGGGGTCGTACGAGACCCAGTACTTC	CASSQGLTSGKGSYETQYF
TRBV20-1	-	-	TRBJ2-7	TGCAGTGCTAGTGGGGAGCCCATATCCCTTTCCTACGAGCAGTACTTC	CSASGEPISLSYEQYF
TRBV7-2	-	-	TRBJ2-7	TGTGCCAGCAGGCCTAAACTTGACAGCAACGAGCAGTACTTC	CASRPKLDSNEQYF
TRBV2	-	-	TRBJ2-7	TGTGCCAGCAGCTACGGAGGGGAGTACGAGCAGTACTTC	CASSYGGEYEQYF
TRBV2	TRBD1	few	TRBJ2-7	TGTGCCAGCAGTGAAGGCCCAGGGGGATCCTACGAGCAGTACTTC	CASSEGPGGSYEQYF
TRBV20-1	-	-	TRBJ2-7	TGCAGTGCTAGAGAGCCCCGACCCCCTTACGAGCAGTACTTC	CSAREPRPPYEQYF
TRBV11-2	-	-	TRBJ2-7	TGTGCCAGCAGCCGTAGGGTTGAGGGCGAGCAGTACTTC	CASSRRVEGEQYF
TRBV12-3/TRBV12-4	-	few	TRBJ1-2	TGTGCCAGCAGCTACCTTTCGGTTAACTATGGCTACACCTTC	CASSYLSVNYGYTF
TRBV2	TRBD1	few	TRBJ2-1	TGTGCCAGCACCGCTTTAGGACAGGGTTCCAATGAGCAGTTCTTC	CASTALGQGSNEQFF
TRBV4-2	TRBD1	-	TRBJ1-1	TGTGCCAGCAACCGAGGACAGGGATCGGACACTGAAGCTTTCTTT	CASNRGQGSDTEAFF
TRBV12-3/TRBV12-4	TRBD1	few	TRBJ2-7	TGTGCCAGCAGTCGTGGACAGGGGGAGGATAGGCAGTACTTC	CASSRGQGEDRQYF
TRBV29-1	TRBD2	-	TRBJ2-1	TGCAGCGTTGTCGCAGGAAAAGGGTTAGCGGGAGGCGGATACAATGAGCAGTTCTTC	CSVVAGKGLAGGGYNEQFF
TRBV7-8	TRBD1	few	TRBJ2-3	TGTGCCAGCAGCTTGGCCGGGACAGGTGGAGATACGCAGTATTTT	CASSLAGTGGDTQYF
TRBV20-1	-	-	TRBJ1-5	TGCAGTCCCCTAAAAGTCAACAAGGATCAGCCCCAGCATTTT	CSPLKVNKDQPQHF
TRBV20-1	TRBD1	many	TRBJ1-1	TGCAGTGCTCGTCGGACAGGCGGCACTGAAGCTTTCTTT	CSARRTGGTEAFF
TRBV6-5	-	-	TRBJ2-5	TGTGCCAGCAGTTACTCTAGGAGCCGAGAGACCCAGTACTTC	CASSYSRSRETQYF
TRBV7-9	-	-	TRBJ1-4	TGTGCCAGCAGCTTCGTCCAGAAAAATGAAAAACTGTTTTTT	CASSFVQKNEKLFF
TRBV12-3/TRBV12-4	-	-	TRBJ1-5	TGTGCCAGCAGTATCCGAACGAGTCAGCCCCAGCATTTT	CASSIRTSQPQHF
TRBV6-1	-	few	TRBJ2-2	TGTGCCAGCAGAGTAGATTACTCGACCGGGGAGCTGTTTTTT	CASRVDYSTGELFF
TRBV7-8	TRBD1	few	TRBJ2-2	TGTGCCAGCAGCTTAGAGGGGGCCCTCTGGCTGTTTTTT	CASSLEGALWLFF
TRBV5-6	-	few	TRBJ2-3	TGTGCCAGCAGCTTGGCTATGGCTAGCAGTAGCACAGATACGCAGTATTTT	CASSLAMASSSTDTQYF
TRBV6-1	-	-	TRBJ2-7	TGTGCCAGCTCGGGTAATAGAATCCACGAGCAGTACTTC	CASSGNRIHEQYF
TRBV5-6	TRBD2	-	TRBJ2-5	TGTGCCAGCAGCGTCGGGGGGGGGCGAGAGACCCAGTACTTC	CASSVGGGRETQYF
TRBV5-8	-	-	TRBJ1-4	TGTGCCAGCAGCTTACAAACAGCTTTTCCCCTAACCGAAAAACTGTTTTTT	CASSLQTAFPLTEKLFF
TRBV29-1	TRBD2	-	TRBJ2-3	TGCAGCGTTCCACGGCGGGGGGCAAGAGATACGCAGTATTTT	CSVPRRGARDTQYF
TRBV5-6	TRBD2	-	TRBJ2-3	TGTGCCAGCAGCCGGACTAGCGGGAGTTTATATACGCAGTATTTT	CASSRTSGSLYTQYF
TRBV29-1	TRBD1	-	TRBJ2-1	TGCAGCGTTGACCACGAGACAGGGGATTTTTTTAACTACAATGAGCAGTTCTTC	CSVDHETGDFFNYNEQFF
TRBV9	-	medium-sized	TRBJ2-7	TGTGCCAGCAGCGTAGCTGAGGGGGAGGGCAGCTACGAGCAGTACTTC	CASSVAEGEGSYEQYF
TRBV29-1	-	few	TRBJ2-7	TGCAGCGTTTCACTCCTGTCCCCCTACGAGCAGTACTTC	CSVSLLSPYEQYF
TRBV20-1	TRBD2	few	TRBJ2-1	TGCAGTGCTGTAGCGGGAGGGGGGTCCAATGGGCAGTTCTTC	CSAVAGGGSNGQFF
TRBV27	TRBD1	few	TRBJ1-1	TGTGCCAGCAGTTCCCCAGGACAGGGGCACACTGAAGCTTTCTTT	CASSSPGQGHTEAFF
TRBV6-6	TRBD1	few	TRBJ1-2	TGTGCCAGCAGTAACCGGGACAGGGGTGGCTACACCTTC	CASSNRDRGGYTF
TRBV12-3/TRBV12-4	TRBD1	-	TRBJ1-2	TGTGCCAGCAGTTTGGACAGGGTCTATGGCTACACCTTC	CASSLDRVYGYTF